This record covers a single T cell receptor beta chain. The sample comes from a study of blood T cell repertoires in COVID-19. The overall study: COVID-19 samples, acute and convalescent, were from the United States, Italy and Spain. The cDNA or gDNA used as material had been derived from T cells, B-cell-depleted T cells, or PBMCs.

Sequencing was performed with immunoSEQ multiplex PCR; in TCRdb, only in-frame clones are kept and a portion is missing. Of 100,000 to 150,000 clones listed, less than 90% are singletons. The V gene end was trimmed by 1 base and the J gene end by 7 bases; junction bases not matched to a gene: 7. The CDR3 has 14 residues. CDR1 and CDR2 (germline): LGHNA, YNFKEQ. Sequenced input: peripheral blood. J is TRBJ2-7 and V is TRBV4-2, with TRBD2 matching over 7 bases. The TCR originated in a woman under 40 who had recovered from COVID-19. CDR3 amino acids: CASSQVYGGEEQYF. For the CDR3, the DNA is TGTGCCAGCAGCCAAGTCTATGGGGGGGAAGAGCAGTACTTC.